This is a list of T cell receptor beta chains from one sample in a study of T-cell reconstitution after alpha-beta-depleted transplantation in children. TCRdb analysed the PCR reads with MiXCR anew, one entry per CDR3 protein. In the table there are about 980,000 distinct CDR3 sequences, roughly 31% of which are singletons. Source: PBMCs, mostly from graft donor cells, taken 360 days after TCRalphabeta/CD19-depleted stem cell transplant. The receptor set was obtained from a boy in the first two years of life who had a stem cell transplant for SCID, so the T cells may come from the graft donor. CDR3s include the opening cysteine and the closing phenylalanine or tryptophan. The order of the fields is V gene, J gene, CDR3 protein.

v_gene: TRBV6-5
j_gene: TRBJ2-3
CDR3aa: CASSYLTGEDTQYF

v_gene: TRBV6-1
j_gene: TRBJ1-1
CDR3aa: CASRTGQGDRAEAFF

v_gene: TRBV20-1
j_gene: TRBJ1-1
CDR3aa: CSARGDWSRGFDTEAFF

v_gene: TRBV12-3/TRBV12-4
j_gene: TRBJ1-1
CDR3aa: CASSLMGAGRTEAFF

v_gene: TRBV12-3/TRBV12-4
j_gene: TRBJ2-7
CDR3aa: CASSFSIVYEQYF

v_gene: TRBV7-3
j_gene: TRBJ2-2
CDR3aa: CASSRVAGANTGELFF

v_gene: TRBV18
j_gene: TRBJ2-1
CDR3aa: CASSPEAVWGNEQFF

v_gene: TRBV10-3
j_gene: TRBJ2-2
CDR3aa: CAISERDSNTGELFF

v_gene: TRBV5-1
j_gene: TRBJ2-2
CDR3aa: CASRLLDANTGELFF

v_gene: TRBV24-1
j_gene: TRBJ2-1
CDR3aa: CATSEPQQGSTWFF

v_gene: TRBV2
j_gene: TRBJ2-7
CDR3aa: CASSEAGRAVEQYF

v_gene: TRBV6-1
j_gene: TRBJ2-1
CDR3aa: CASRLSGGPPTNEQFF

v_gene: TRBV20-1
j_gene: TRBJ2-5
CDR3aa: CSARDFGQGGETQYF

v_gene: TRBV5-1
j_gene: TRBJ2-2
CDR3aa: CASSFLAGADTGELFF

v_gene: TRBV6-1
j_gene: TRBJ2-1
CDR3aa: CASSPDRGLVGQFF

v_gene: TRBV7-9
j_gene: TRBJ2-1
CDR3aa: CASSLSNGLSSYNEQFF

v_gene: TRBV24-1
j_gene: TRBJ2-7
CDR3aa: CATSDPTASYEQYF

v_gene: TRBV20-1
j_gene: TRBJ2-1
CDR3aa: CSAEGRGLGSYNEQFF

v_gene: TRBV24-1
j_gene: TRBJ2-1
CDR3aa: CATSATGGPYNEQFF

v_gene: TRBV19
j_gene: TRBJ2-7
CDR3aa: CASSTTGANEQYF

v_gene: TRBV4-1
j_gene: TRBJ1-1
CDR3aa: CASSQVVGFAFF

v_gene: TRBV7-9
j_gene: TRBJ1-3
CDR3aa: CASSFDGNTIYF

v_gene: TRBV7-7
j_gene: TRBJ2-1
CDR3aa: CASSSRTVSYNEQFF

v_gene: TRBV10-2
j_gene: TRBJ2-1
CDR3aa: CASSQDRDLDNEQFF

v_gene: TRBV7-2
j_gene: TRBJ2-1
CDR3aa: CASSWIGAGRDNEQFF

v_gene: TRBV12-3/TRBV12-4
j_gene: TRBJ1-2
CDR3aa: CASSLRGNYGYTF

v_gene: TRBV5-1
j_gene: TRBJ1-1
CDR3aa: CASRDRGIEGEAFF

v_gene: TRBV5-1
j_gene: TRBJ2-7
CDR3aa: CASSLWQGSNEQYF

v_gene: TRBV6-2/TRBV6-3
j_gene: TRBJ2-7
CDR3aa: CASRTTREYEQYF

v_gene: TRBV10-2
j_gene: TRBJ1-1
CDR3aa: CASTAGPNTEAFF

v_gene: TRBV5-1
j_gene: TRBJ2-5
CDR3aa: CASTDLVEISQYF

v_gene: TRBV4-1
j_gene: TRBJ1-5
CDR3aa: CASSQVGDGNQPQHF

v_gene: TRBV6-2/TRBV6-3
j_gene: TRBJ1-1
CDR3aa: CASSSEGRGTEAFF

v_gene: TRBV12-3/TRBV12-4
j_gene: TRBJ2-6
CDR3aa: CASSYGQVNVLTF

v_gene: TRBV5-1
j_gene: TRBJ2-3
CDR3aa: CASSSPLSGLTKDTQYF

v_gene: TRBV13
j_gene: TRBJ2-3
CDR3aa: CASSSKKQEGSTDTQYF

v_gene: TRBV10-1
j_gene: TRBJ2-5
CDR3aa: CASSESGRQETQYF

v_gene: TRBV5-5
j_gene: TRBJ2-1
CDR3aa: CASSAITGTGSYNEQFF

v_gene: TRBV5-6
j_gene: TRBJ2-5
CDR3aa: CASSLPGLAAGETQYF

v_gene: TRBV12-3/TRBV12-4
j_gene: TRBJ1-3
CDR3aa: CASSTNPGNTIYF

v_gene: TRBV6-1
j_gene: TRBJ2-1
CDR3aa: CASPRNNEQFF

v_gene: TRBV25-1
j_gene: TRBJ2-2
CDR3aa: CASSAGTAVNTGELFF

v_gene: TRBV9
j_gene: TRBJ2-3
CDR3aa: CASSEGSGGDTDTQYF

v_gene: TRBV7-3
j_gene: TRBJ2-7
CDR3aa: CASSLNGLREQYF

v_gene: TRBV20-1
j_gene: TRBJ1-2
CDR3aa: CSAPGDRRYGYTF

v_gene: TRBV29-1
j_gene: TRBJ1-6
CDR3aa: CSVEDPLRNSPLHF

v_gene: TRBV15
j_gene: TRBJ2-3
CDR3aa: CATSTSGGLADTQYF

v_gene: TRBV14
j_gene: TRBJ1-1
CDR3aa: CASSQGQPKLAFF

v_gene: TRBV4-3
j_gene: TRBJ2-1
CDR3aa: CASSQGSRGNEQFF

v_gene: TRBV15
j_gene: TRBJ2-1
CDR3aa: CATSRDEGAGIYNEQFF

v_gene: TRBV20-1
j_gene: TRBJ2-6
CDR3aa: CSARAAHHRAGSSGANVLTF

v_gene: TRBV20-1
j_gene: TRBJ1-5
CDR3aa: CSARGGEVNQPQHF

v_gene: TRBV11-2
j_gene: TRBJ2-3
CDR3aa: CASSLGIVYTDTQYF